This T cell receptor beta chain is drawn from a study of long-term antiretroviral therapy in people with HIV (dated by TCRdb to between 2021 and 2022). Regarding the research as a whole: The earliest samples were collected about a decade before the 2015 WHO recommendation for immediate ART, when ART was typically delayed until CD4 counts fell. A retrospective serial study tested whether changes in peripheral blood TRB repertoire composition and diversity were associated with ART initiation and durable HIV suppression. From some 30 adults with confirmed HIV infection, the cohort provided around 180 cryopreserved PBMC samples, gathered serially across a mean of roughly 6 years (range 1-12). About 35% of the 30 participants with HIV were female. No cross-contamination during QIAcube processing turned up in test extractions that ran a monoclonal T-cell line alongside 33 polyclonal samples.

The CDR3 spans 14 residues, from the cysteine through the phenylalanine. Only the CDR3 region is kept as DNA, spanning 42 bases read in frame from base 1. Cut back by 0 bases and 6 bases, the V and J ends lie 9 bases apart. The germline V gene yields MNHEY for CDR1 and SVGAGI for CDR2. Participants were included only if at least one PBMC sample before ART initiation and at least two post-ART samples were available. All participants with HIV were treated in the United States of America. Before DNA extraction, cryopreserved samples of roughly 1-10 million PBMC were thawed and washed. At the time of the earliest PBMC sample for each participant with HIV, ages ranged from roughly 20 to 60 years. PBMC samples were contributed by each participant from 1-4 timepoints before ART initiation and 2-8 timepoints after ART initiation, with a median of 7 samples. Serial HIV viral load, CD4+ T-cell count, ART history and demographic data were obtained for every participant. A Qiagen kit on a QIAcube was used to extract genomic DNA from unsorted PBMC, with samples processed in batches of 12.

Study-wide conclusions, independent of this receptor: Inferences about post-ART repertoire changes were limited because no data were available on ART adherence, viral resistance or therapy changes. At every time point, the repertoire was dominated by expanded TRB clones first identified before ART initiation, although this dominance fluctuated and, in many PLHIV, declined after ART. Because pre-ART samples had limited cell numbers, profiling was done on unsorted PBMC rather than on sorted CD4+ and CD8+ T cells. Narrower CDR3 length ranges were observed in HIV repertoires than in controls, and an antigen-experienced repertoire with only a slight naive shift after ART was suggested by the network structure. Because PBMC availability was limited, only the TCR beta chain was sequenced, with no alpha chain pairing. Samples dated from the mid-2000s to the late 2010s, and the ART regimens used may be less effective than current ones. Starting ART was linked to a significant rise in TRB diversity, yet even with long-term ART the diversity remained significantly lower than in transplant donor controls.

Sequencing of the TRB variable region was done with the immunoSEQ hsTCRB v3.0 assay at survey level resolution. A depth of 40,000-50,000 T-cell genomes per sample was targeted for TRB sequencing. An Illumina MiSeq with a v3 150-cycle kit was used to sequence the pooled TRB libraries. For the original study's pipeline: Repertoire analysis was run in R within a reproducible Nextflow workflow that covered QC, data transformation and analysis. Custom analyses were implemented in LymphoSeq2, an R package for AIRR-Seq data exploration. Four samples that produced fewer than 5000 total TRB sequences were removed, so approximately 190 HIV repertoires were analyzed. Among the 180 to 200 retained HIV repertoires, about 60 were collected before ART initiation and approximately 130 were collected after ART initiation. Repertoires were downsampled to 5000 TRB nucleotide sequences, with summary statistics averaged over 100 downsampling iterations. TRB sequences were retained for analysis only if CDR3 regions of at least seven amino acids were present. Diversity was assessed using a clonality score derived from Shannon entropy and using the Gini coefficient. In the repertoire networks, any two of the top 5000 CDR3 amino acid sequences were connected whenever the two sequences differed by an edit distance of one. GLIPH2 predicted antigen specificity groups and MHC restriction for TRB CDR3 amino acid sequences. To flag known CMV, EBV, HIV or tissue antigen associations, CDR3 amino acid sequences were matched against VDJdb and McPAS-TCR. Pre-ART, post-ART and control groups were compared with Wilcoxon signed-rank tests and Holm-Bonferroni correction. Not all clones reach the TCRdb copy of this immuneACCESS table, which keeps in-frame sequences only. Checked studies attribute under half of the gap to unresolved V genes and leave the rest unexplained. D and trimming come from the DNA, and the V and J calls and clone size come from that table. This sample comprises 30,000 or so clones, 80% to 85% of them detected only once. The ten biggest clones cover less than 8% of the sample.

To note about this clone: The antigen it recognizes is unknown. Per-base qualities were not stored, and no clone one base away is much larger.

This sequence originates from a man between 18 and 35 years old with HIV. The rearranged chain carries TRBV6-5 and TRBJ2-1; possibly the D gene is TRBD2, per 5 matching bases. The specimen was unsorted PBMCs, collected 0.4 years after starting antiretroviral therapy. The CDR3 here reads CASSYSWETNEQFF. The base sequence is TGTGCCAGCAGTTACTCCTGGGAGACCAATGAGCAGTTCTTC.